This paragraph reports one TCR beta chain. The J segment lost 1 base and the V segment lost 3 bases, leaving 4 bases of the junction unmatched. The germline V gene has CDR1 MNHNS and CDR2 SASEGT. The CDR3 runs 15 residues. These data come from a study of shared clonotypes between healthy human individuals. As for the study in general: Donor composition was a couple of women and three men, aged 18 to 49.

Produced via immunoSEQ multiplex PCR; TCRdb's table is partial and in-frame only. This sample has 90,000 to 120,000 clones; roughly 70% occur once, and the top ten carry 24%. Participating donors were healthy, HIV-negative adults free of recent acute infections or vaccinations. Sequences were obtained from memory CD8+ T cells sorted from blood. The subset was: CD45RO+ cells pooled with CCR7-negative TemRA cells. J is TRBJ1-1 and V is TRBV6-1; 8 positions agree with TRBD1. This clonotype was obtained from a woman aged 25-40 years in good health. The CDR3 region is CASSETDRGNTEAFF. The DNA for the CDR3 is TGTGCCAGCAGTGAGACCGACAGGGGGAACACTGAAGCTTTCTTT.